The TCR beta chain described here comes from a study of T cells after yellow fever vaccination. Study overall: The fractions with low cell numbers were processed using SMART-Seq v4 Ultra Low Input.

Trimming took off 6 bases at V and 5 bases at J, with 10 bases between the two ends. The CDR3 loop spans 12 amino acids. Germline CDR1 is MGHDK and CDR2 is SYGVNS. Points on this clonotype: Its specificity is unknown. The CDR3 end shows no conserved phenylalanine or tryptophan, and so a read error is likely.

TCRdb reprocessed the 5' RACE reads with MiXCR, giving one entry per CDR3 protein. Of around 310,000 distinct CDR3 sequences listed, around 3.9% are singletons. Findings and caveats of the study: A small share of clonotypes appeared in both CD4 and CD8 compartments.

The sample was PBMCs, taken on the day of the yellow fever booster vaccination. This chain links TRBV25-1 with TRBJ2-5; perhaps TRBD1 as D (5 bases). The sequence came from a young man who received the YFV17D yellow fever vaccine. CDR3 amino acids: CASRGLLETQYS. The DNA of the CDR3 is TGTGCCAGCAGGGGGCTGTTGGAGACCCAGTACTCC.